The source of this T cell receptor (beta chain) is a study of siplizumab effects on memory and regulatory T cells. Germline assignment: CDR1 SGHVS and CDR2 FNYEAQ. Trimming took 2 bases from V and 1 from J, leaving 9 bases between them. This CDR3 is built from 15 residues. As concerns this clone: No antigen is known for it.

Findings and limits, study-wide: Proliferating siplizumab-culture Treg suppressive function went unconfirmed. Memory T cells appeared less diverse than naive cells, which seemed to contribute substantially to alloresponse. The average Treg-derived proportion among mappable alloreactive CD4+ clones was 65% to 80% with siplizumab versus about 30% in controls. Siplizumab significantly reduced alloreactive sequences traceable to unstimulated CD4+ memory cells.

The protocol was immunoSEQ multiplex PCR, while the TCRdb copy is restricted to in-frame clones and leaves out a portion. The sample contains 87,000 or so clones, about 93% of which appear only once. This chain joins TRBV7-6 and TRBJ1-5, with D possibly matching TRBD1 (6 bases). The origin of this receptor is a human donor in good health. Material for sequencing was non-Treg CD4+ T cells sorted from blood. CDR3 residues: CASSLLRGSNQPQHF. CDR3 in DNA: TGTGCCAGCAGCTTATTGAGGGGGAGCAATCAGCCCCAGCATTTT. The whole variable domain, remainder taken from reference TRBV7-6 and TRBJ1-5, is GAGVSQSPRYKVTKRGQDVALRCDPISGHVSLYWYRQALGQGPEFLTYFNYEAQQDKSGLPNDRFSAERPEGSISTLTIQRTEQRDSAMYRCASSLLRGSNQPQHFGDGTRLSIL.